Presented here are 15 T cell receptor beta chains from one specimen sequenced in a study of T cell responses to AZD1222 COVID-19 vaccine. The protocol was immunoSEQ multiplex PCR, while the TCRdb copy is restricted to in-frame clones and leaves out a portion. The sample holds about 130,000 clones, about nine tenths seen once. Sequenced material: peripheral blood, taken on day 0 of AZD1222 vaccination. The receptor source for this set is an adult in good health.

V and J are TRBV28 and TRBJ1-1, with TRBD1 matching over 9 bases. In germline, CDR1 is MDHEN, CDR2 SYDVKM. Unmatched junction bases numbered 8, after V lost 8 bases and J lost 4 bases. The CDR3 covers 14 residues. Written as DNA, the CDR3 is TGTGCCAGCGAAACAGGGGGCGGGAGCACTGAAGCTTTCTTT. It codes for CASETGGGSTEAFF.

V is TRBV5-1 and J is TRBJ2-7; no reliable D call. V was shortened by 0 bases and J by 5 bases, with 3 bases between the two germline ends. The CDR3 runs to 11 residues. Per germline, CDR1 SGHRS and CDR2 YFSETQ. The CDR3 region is CASSLANEQYF. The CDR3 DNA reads TGCGCCAGCAGCTTGGCAAACGAGCAGTACTTC.

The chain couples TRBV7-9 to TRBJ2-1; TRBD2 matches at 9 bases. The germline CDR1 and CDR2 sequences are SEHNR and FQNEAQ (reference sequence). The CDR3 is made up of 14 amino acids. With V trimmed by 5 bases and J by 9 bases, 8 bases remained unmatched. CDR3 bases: TGTGCCAGCAGCCCCAGGACTAGCGACGGTGAGCAGTTCTTC. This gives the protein CASSPRTSDGEQFF.

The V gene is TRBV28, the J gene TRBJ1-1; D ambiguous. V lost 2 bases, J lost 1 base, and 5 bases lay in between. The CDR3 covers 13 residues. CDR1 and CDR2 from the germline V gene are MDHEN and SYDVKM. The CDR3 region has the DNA TGTGCCAGCAGTTTAAAGCCGAACACTGAAGCTTTCTTT. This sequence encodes CASSLKPNTEAFF.

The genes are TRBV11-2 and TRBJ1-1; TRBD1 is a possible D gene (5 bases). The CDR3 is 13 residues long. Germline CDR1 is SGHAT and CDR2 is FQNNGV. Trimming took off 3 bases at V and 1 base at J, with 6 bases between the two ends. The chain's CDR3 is CASSFGGNTEAFF. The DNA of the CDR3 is TGTGCCAGCAGCTTCGGGGGGAACACTGAAGCTTTCTTT.

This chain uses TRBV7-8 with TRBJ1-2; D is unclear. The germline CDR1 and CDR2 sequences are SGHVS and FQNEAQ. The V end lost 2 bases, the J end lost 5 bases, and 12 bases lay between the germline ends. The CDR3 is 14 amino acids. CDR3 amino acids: CASSLIGGSYGYTF. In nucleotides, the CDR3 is TGTGCCAGCAGCTTAATCGGCGGGTCTTATGGCTACACCTTC. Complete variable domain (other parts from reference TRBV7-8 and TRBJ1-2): GAGVSQSPRYKVAKRGQDVALRCDPISGHVSLFWYQQALGQGPEFLTYFQNEAQLDKSGLPSDRFFAERPEGSVSTLKIQRTQQEDSAVYLCASSLIGGSYGYTFGSGTRLTVV.

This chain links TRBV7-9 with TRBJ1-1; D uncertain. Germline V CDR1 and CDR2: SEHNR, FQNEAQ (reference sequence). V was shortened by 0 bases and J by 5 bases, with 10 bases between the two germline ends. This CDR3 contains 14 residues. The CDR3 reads CASSLARANTEAFF. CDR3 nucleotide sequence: TGTGCCAGCAGCTTAGCGCGAGCGAATACTGAAGCTTTCTTT.

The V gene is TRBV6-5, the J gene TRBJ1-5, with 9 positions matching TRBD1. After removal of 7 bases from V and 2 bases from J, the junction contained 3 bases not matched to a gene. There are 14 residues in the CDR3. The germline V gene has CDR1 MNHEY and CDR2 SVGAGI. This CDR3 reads CASTRTGGNQPQHF. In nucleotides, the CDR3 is TGTGCCAGCACCAGGACAGGGGGCAATCAGCCCCAGCATTTT.

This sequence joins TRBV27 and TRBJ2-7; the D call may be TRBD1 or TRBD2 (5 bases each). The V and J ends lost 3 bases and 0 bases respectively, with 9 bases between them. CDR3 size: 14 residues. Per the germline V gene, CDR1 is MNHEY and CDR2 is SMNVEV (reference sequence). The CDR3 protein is CASSLAGSSYEQYF. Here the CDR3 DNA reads TGTGCCAGCAGTTTGGCAGGGAGCTCCTACGAGCAGTACTTC.

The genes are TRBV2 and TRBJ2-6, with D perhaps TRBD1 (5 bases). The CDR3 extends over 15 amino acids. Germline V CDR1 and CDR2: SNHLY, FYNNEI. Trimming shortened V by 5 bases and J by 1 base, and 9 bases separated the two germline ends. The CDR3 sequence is CASSRQFSGANVLTF. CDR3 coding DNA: TGTGCCAGCAGTAGACAGTTTTCTGGGGCCAACGTCCTGACTTTC.

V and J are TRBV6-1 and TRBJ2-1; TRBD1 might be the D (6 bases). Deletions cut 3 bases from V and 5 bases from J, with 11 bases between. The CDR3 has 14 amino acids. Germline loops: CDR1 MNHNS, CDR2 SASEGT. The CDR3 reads CASSEINRDNEQFF. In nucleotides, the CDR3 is TGTGCCAGCAGTGAGATAAACAGGGACAATGAGCAGTTCTTC.

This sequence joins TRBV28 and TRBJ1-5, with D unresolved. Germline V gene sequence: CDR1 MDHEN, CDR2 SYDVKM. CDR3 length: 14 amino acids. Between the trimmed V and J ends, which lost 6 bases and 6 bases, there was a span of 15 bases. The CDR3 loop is CASSSGVGIQPQHF. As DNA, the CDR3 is TGTGCCAGCAGCTCCGGGGTGGGCATTCAGCCCCAGCATTTT.

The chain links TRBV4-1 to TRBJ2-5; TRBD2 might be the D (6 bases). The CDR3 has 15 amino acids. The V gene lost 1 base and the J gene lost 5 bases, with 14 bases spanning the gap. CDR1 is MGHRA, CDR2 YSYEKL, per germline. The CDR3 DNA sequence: TGCGCCAGCAGCCAAGGTGGAGGGGTAGGGGAGACCCAGTACTTC. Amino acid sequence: CASSQGGGVGETQYF.

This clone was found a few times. The CDR3 coding sequence is TGTGCCAGCAGCTATACTAGCGGGAGTTTCGATACGCAGTATTTT. It is translated as CASSYTSGSFDTQYF. The gene calls are TRBV7-9 and TRBJ2-3, with TRBD2 matching over 11 bases. The CDR3 is 15 residues long. Germline loops: CDR1 SEHNR, CDR2 FQNEAQ (reference sequence). The V segment lost 4 bases and the J segment 6 bases; nucleotides outside the gene matches: 6.

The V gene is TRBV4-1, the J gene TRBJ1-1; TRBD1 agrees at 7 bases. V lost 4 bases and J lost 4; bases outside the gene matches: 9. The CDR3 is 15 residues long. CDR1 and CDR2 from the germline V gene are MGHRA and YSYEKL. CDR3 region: CASSLRQGRSTEAFF. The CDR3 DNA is TGCGCCAGCAGCCTACGACAGGGAAGGTCCACTGAAGCTTTCTTT.